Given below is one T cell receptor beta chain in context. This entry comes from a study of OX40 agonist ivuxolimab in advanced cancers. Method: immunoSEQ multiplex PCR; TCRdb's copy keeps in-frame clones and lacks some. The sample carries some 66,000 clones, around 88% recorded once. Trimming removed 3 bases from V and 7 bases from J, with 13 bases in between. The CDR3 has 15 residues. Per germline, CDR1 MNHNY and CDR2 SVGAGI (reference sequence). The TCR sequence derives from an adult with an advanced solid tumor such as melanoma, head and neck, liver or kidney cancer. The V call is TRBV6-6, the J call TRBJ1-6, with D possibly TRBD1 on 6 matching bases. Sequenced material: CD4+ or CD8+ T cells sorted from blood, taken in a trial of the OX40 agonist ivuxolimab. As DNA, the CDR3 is TGTGCCAGCAGTTATGGGGGACACGTAAATTCACCCCTCCACTTT. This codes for CASSYGGHVNSPLHF.